Each of the 13 T cell receptor beta chains below was sequenced from the same sample in a study of CD8+ T cells in alopecia areata. Once RNA had been extracted, it was reverse transcribed into cDNA to act as the sequencing template. Data came from immunoSEQ multiplex PCR; TCRdb stores just in-frame clones and leaves some out. The sample lists about 250,000 clones; about 62% were seen once. Treatment given: oral pan-JAK inhibitor, 5-10 mg twice daily. Sample: CD4+ T cells sorted from blood, taken at week 52, from a patient treated with tofacitinib. The receptors shown here come from a human donor with alopecia areata.

In this sample, this clone turned up once. V usage is TRBV30 and J usage is TRBJ2-4, with TRBD1 matching 9 bases. V was clipped by 4 bases and J by 15 bases; unmatched bases: 13. In germline, CDR1 is GTSNPN, CDR2 SVGIG (reference sequence). The CDR3 runs to 13 residues. DNA of the CDR3: TGTGCCTGGACCGAAGCAAACGACAGGGGGGCGTACTTC. Protein product: CAWTEANDRGAYF.

V gene TRBV30 combines with J gene TRBJ1-4; no firm D call. Germline values: CDR1 GTSNPN, CDR2 SVGIG (reference sequence). The CDR3 covers 11 residues. Trimming removed 2 bases from V and 7 bases from J, with 5 bases in between. The CDR3 coding sequence is TGTGCCTGGAGTCTAAGTGAAAAACTGTTTTTT. Protein product: CAWSLSEKLFF.

The chain couples TRBV29-1 to TRBJ2-7, with 7 positions matching TRBD1. The DNA end is a closer match to TRBJ2-5, so the J assignment may be wrong. The germline V gene has CDR1 SQVTM and CDR2 ANQGSEA. This CDR3 is built from 13 residues. The CDR3 sequence is CSVRTGLRETQYF. CDR3 coding DNA: TGCAGCGTCCGGACAGGTTTGAGGGAGACCCAGTACTTC.

As to this clone: This specimen includes other DNA sequences encoding the same CDR3. The CDR3, as DNA: TGTGCCAGCAGTGAGCCTGGGGCCAACGTCCTGACTTTC. This gives the protein CASSEPGANVLTF. The chain couples TRBV25-1 to TRBJ2-6; D gene unclear. Per germline, CDR1 MGHDK and CDR2 SYGVNS. The CDR3 runs to 13 residues. V lost 3 bases to trimming and J lost 2 bases, with 2 bases between them.

The chain has TRBV6-1 and TRBJ2-4; 9 nucleotides align to TRBD1. J lost 3 bases, V lost 4 bases, and 7 bases had no gene match. CDR1 MNHNS and CDR2 SASEGT come from the germline V gene. This CDR3 contains 16 residues. The CDR3 sequence is CASSGRQGVGKNIQYF. In DNA, the CDR3 is TGTGCCAGCAGTGGCAGACAGGGGGTTGGCAAAAACATTCAGTACTTC.

The chain couples TRBV9 to TRBJ2-7; the match to TRBD1 covers 10 bases. Trimming took 0 bases from V and 3 from J; bases not matched to a gene: 0. The germline V gene has CDR1 SGDLS and CDR2 YYNGEE. The CDR3 spans 14 residues. The CDR3 loop reads CASSVGDRGYEQYF. The CDR3 DNA reads as TGTGCCAGCAGCGTAGGGGACAGGGGCTACGAGCAGTACTTC.

This clone was detected a few times. Additional DNA sequences in this sample encode the identical CDR3. The CDR3 region has the DNA TGCGCCAGCAGCTTGGACTTTTACGAGCAGTACTTC. It encodes CASSLDFYEQYF. The rearrangement joins TRBV5-1 to TRBJ2-7, with no clear D. Per germline, CDR1 SGHRS and CDR2 YFSETQ. There are 12 residues in the CDR3. V was cut by 0 bases and J by 4 bases, with 5 bases left in between.

As regards this clone: Other DNA sequences from this sample encode an identical CDR3 as well. This rearrangement joins TRBV9 to TRBJ2-5; perhaps TRBD2 as D (6 bases). The V end was cut by 0 bases, the J end by 5 bases, with 8 bases between. CDR1 SGDLS and CDR2 YYNGEE come from the germline V gene. This CDR3 spans 13 amino acids. This CDR3 reads CASSVGREETQYF. CDR3 nucleotide sequence: TGTGCCAGCAGCGTAGGGAGGGAGGAGACCCAGTACTTC. Looking up the rest from reference TRBV9 and TRBJ2-5 gives the full variable domain: DSGVTQTPKHLITATGQRVTLRCSPRSGDLSVYWYQQSLDQGLQFLIQYYNGEERAKGNILERFSAQQFPDLHSELNLSSLELGDSALYFCASSVGREETQYFGPGTRLLVL.

The rearrangement links TRBV30 to TRBJ1-1; the D is unclear. This CDR3 is 13 amino acids long. The V gene's germline CDR1 is GTSNPN and CDR2 SVGIG (reference sequence). V was shortened by 4 bases and J by 1 base, with 10 bases between the two germline ends. As DNA, the CDR3 is TGTGCCTGGAAGGCTATGTCGAACACTGAAGCTTTCTTT. Translated: CAWKAMSNTEAFF.

The chain has TRBV30 and TRBJ2-2; TRBD1 or TRBD2 may be the D gene (6 bases each). Trimming took off 4 bases at V and 7 bases at J, with 28 bases between the two ends. Looked up from germline, CDR1 is GTSNPN and CDR2 is SVGIG (reference sequence). The CDR3 has 18 residues. In DNA form, the CDR3 reads TGTGCCTGGAACAGCCCCGGAAAACAGGGAGGCTGGAACGGGGAGCTGTTTTTT. It codes for CAWNSPGKQGGWNGELFF.

The chain links TRBV30 to TRBJ1-2; D is perhaps TRBD1 (5 bases). Germline CDR1 GTSNPN, CDR2 SVGIG (reference sequence). The V end was cut by 3 bases, the J end by 13 bases, with 24 bases between. The CDR3 covers 14 residues. In DNA form, the CDR3 reads TGTGCCTGGAGCCCCGGGGGGAACCGGGTTCTCTGCACCTTC. This gives the protein CAWSPGGNRVLCTF. Drawing the rest from reference TRBV30 and TRBJ1-2, the complete variable domain is SQTIHQWPATLVQPVGSPLSLECTVEGTSNPNLYWYRQAAGRGLQLLFYSVGIGQISSEVPQNLSASRPQDRQFILSSKKLLLSDSGFYLCAWSPGGNRVLCTFGSGTRLTVV.

The chain employs TRBV30 and TRBJ2-3; D is uncertain. V was cut by 0 bases and J by 3 bases, with 10 bases left in between. There are 14 residues in the CDR3. The germline V gene encodes CDR1 GTSNPN and CDR2 SVGIG (reference sequence). The CDR3 loop reads CAWSVRTVTDTQYF. The DNA for the CDR3 is TGTGCCTGGAGTGTAAGGACGGTTACAGATACGCAGTATTTT.

The chain links TRBV29-1 to TRBJ2-2; no firm D call. V lost 5 bases and J 2 bases, leaving 9 bases between the germline ends. The CDR3 runs 13 residues. The germline gives CDR1 SQVTM, CDR2 ANQGSEA. CDR3 nucleotides: TGCAGCGTTCTCCGGATTAACACCGGGGAGCTGTTTTTT. Translating it yields CSVLRINTGELFF.